The 13 T cell receptor beta chains below come from one sample, sequenced in a study of Graves' ophthalmopathy and Graves' hyperthyroidism. Amplified material comprised TCR beta CDR3 regions derived from RNA transcripts. An opening RT-PCR round employed HTBI primers and preceded a second-round multiplex PCR. MiXCR was run by TCRdb on the multiplex PCR reads, yielding one entry per CDR3 protein. The profile shows around 1.1 million distinct CDR3 sequences, about 40% of them singletons. Sequencing input: peripheral blood or thyroid tissue (not recorded which). The receptors come from an adult man with Graves' hyperthyroidism.

The CDR3 protein is CASSFGTVPQETQYF. In DNA, the CDR3 is TGTGCCAGCAGCTTCGGGACAGTCCCCCAAGAGACCCAGTACTTC. The rearrangement uses TRBV27 and TRBJ2-5, with 7 positions matching TRBD1. V dropped 6 bases and J dropped 1; count of bases not matched to a gene: 8. This CDR3 spans 15 amino acids. Germline CDR1 and CDR2: MNHEY and SMNVEV (reference sequence).

Regarding this clonotype: The conserved final phenylalanine or tryptophan is absent from the CDR3, which likely points to a read error. The chain has TRBV5-1 and TRBJ2-7, with TRBD2 identical over 7 bases. This CDR3 comprises 16 residues. With V trimmed by 0 bases and J by 2 bases, 8 bases remained unmatched. CDR1 is SGHRS and CDR2 is YFSETQ in the germline V gene. The CDR3 here is CASSLAKASGTYEQYL. The CDR3 DNA reads TGCGCCAGCAGCTTGGCCAAAGCTAGCGGAACCTACGAGCAGTACCTC.

The chain links TRBV11-2 to TRBJ1-5; D gene uncertain. With 0 bases removed from V and 6 bases from J, the gap between germline ends came to 12 bases. The CDR3 is made up of 15 amino acids. CDR1 is SGHAT and CDR2 is FQNNGV in the germline V gene. CDR3: CASSLDRTRVQPQHF. CDR3 nucleotides: TGTGCCAGCAGCTTAGATCGGACTAGGGTTCAGCCCCAGCATTTT.

This clonotype was seen more than once but under ten times. The chain joins TRBV5-6 to TRBJ2-6, with 8 bases lining up with TRBD1. This CDR3 region has 17 residues. J gave up 1 base and V 5 bases, and 8 bases lay outside the gene matches. Germline V gene data show CDR1 as SGHDT and CDR2 as YYEEEE. Here the CDR3 reads CASRRDRRDSGANVLTF. The CDR3 bases are TGTGCCAGCAGGCGGGACAGGAGAGATTCTGGGGCCAACGTCCTGACTTTC. The whole variable domain, filled in from reference TRBV5-6 and TRBJ2-6, reads DAGVTQSPTHLIKTRGQQVTLRCSPKSGHDTVSWYQQALGQGPQFIFQYYEEEERQRGNFPDRFSGHQFPNYSSELNVNALLLGDSALYLCASRRDRRDSGANVLTFGAGSRLTVL.

This clonotype was found many times. The chain joins TRBV5-1 to TRBJ2-7; TRBD2 aligns across 8 bases. Trimming at V came to 2 bases and at J to 2 bases, leaving 3 bases not matched to a gene. The CDR3 length is 14 residues. Looked up from germline, CDR1 is SGHRS and CDR2 is YFSETQ. The CDR3 bases are TGCGCCAGCAGCTTTGGACTAGCCCCCTACGAGCAGTACTTC. It translates to CASSFGLAPYEQYF.

At least ten counts were recorded for this clonotype. The CDR3 DNA reads TGCAGTGCTAGAGCAACAGCGGGAGCGACCAACGAGCAGTACTTC. This encodes CSARATAGATNEQYF. The chain uses TRBV20-1 and TRBJ2-7, with TRBD2 matching over 8 bases. The germline V gene encodes CDR1 DFQATT and CDR2 SNEGSKA (reference sequence). V lost 1 base and J lost 5; bases outside the gene matches: 10. This CDR3 has 15 residues.

This clonotype was counted at least ten times. The chain uses TRBV5-8 and TRBJ1-6; D is unresolved. This CDR3 is built from 12 residues. Germline V lookup: CDR1 SGHTS, CDR2 YDEGEE. V lost 4 bases and J 16 bases, leaving 15 bases between the germline ends. The CDR3 is CASSVAQDNLHF. CDR3 DNA sequence: TGTGCCAGCAGCGTAGCACAAGATAATCTCCACTTT.

This clonotype showed up just a few times. The chain links TRBV2 to TRBJ1-1; no definite D call. CDR1 is SNHLY, CDR2 FYNNEI, per germline. The V gene lost 7 bases and the J gene lost 0 bases, with 6 bases spanning the gap. The CDR3 loop spans 12 amino acids. The CDR3 DNA reads as TGTGCCAGCAATTTGATGAACACTGAAGCTTTCTTT. The encoded protein is CASNLMNTEAFF. The complete variable domain, with remaining parts taken from reference TRBV2 and TRBJ1-1, reads EPEVTQTPSHQVTQMGQEVILRCVPISNHLYFYWYRQILGQKVEFLVSFYNNEISEKSEIFDDQFSVERPDGSNFTLKIRSTKLEDSAMYFCASNLMNTEAFFGQGTRLTVV.

This chain connects TRBV12-3 or TRBV12-4 to TRBJ2-2; tentative D call: TRBD1 (5 bases). Trimming took off 5 bases at V and 2 bases at J, with 9 bases between the two ends. This CDR3 is 14 amino acids long. The CDR3 nucleotides read TGTGCCAGCAGTCGACAGTTAAACACCGGGGAGCTGTTTTTT. Protein: CASSRQLNTGELFF.

The V call is TRBV7-9, the J call TRBJ1-2; D possibly corresponds to TRBD1 (5 bases). Germline-derived CDR1 and CDR2 are SEHNR and FQNEAQ (reference sequence). This CDR3 has 15 amino acids. Deletions cut 8 bases from V and 8 bases from J, with 24 bases between. The CDR3 coding sequence is TGTGCCAGCGGTCCTCGTATGGGAGGGGATGGCGGCTACACCTTC. This sequence encodes CASGPRMGGDGGYTF.

This clonotype was counted at least ten times. This rearrangement joins TRBV10-3 to TRBJ2-5; D may be TRBD2 (7 bases). Germline CDR1 is ENHRY and CDR2 is SYGVKD. Trimming shortened V by 6 bases and J by 4 bases, and 15 bases separated the two germline ends. This CDR3 comprises 14 residues. The CDR3 protein is CAIRNGGPGETQYF. DNA of the CDR3: TGTGCCATCAGAAACGGGGGGCCGGGAGAGACCCAGTACTTC.

V and J are TRBV7-6 and TRBJ2-3, with 8 positions matching TRBD2. Unmatched junction bases numbered 5, after V lost 1 base and J lost 2 bases. Germline lookup yields CDR1 SGHVS and CDR2 FNYEAQ. There are 16 residues in the CDR3. The CDR3 protein is CASSLEAGDTTDTQYF. CDR3 bases: TGTGCCAGCAGCTTAGAAGCGGGAGACACCACAGATACGCAGTATTTT.

This clonotype has ten or more counts. This chain uses TRBV7-9 with TRBJ1-5, with 7 bases that match TRBD1. The ends lost 5 bases at V and 0 bases at J; junction bases unmatched: 7. The CDR3 runs 16 residues. Germline V gene lookup returns CDR1 SEHNR and CDR2 FQNEAQ (reference sequence). For the CDR3, the DNA is TGTGCCAGCAGCCGAACAGGACAGGATAGCAATCAGCCCCAGCATTTT. As protein: CASSRTGQDSNQPQHF.